The 10 T cell receptor beta chains below all came from one sample that was sequenced in a study of blood T cell repertoires in COVID-19 (TCRdb year 2020). Libraries were built with the immunoSEQ multiplex PCR assay. The clones in this table, taken by TCRdb from immuneACCESS, are in-frame only. Not every clone is retained; where verified, under half of the shortfall comes from an unresolved V gene, and the cause of the rest is unknown. The sample table shows tens of thousands of clones, and about 89% are seen once. Jointly, the top ten make up approximately 14% of the sample. The sample was peripheral blood. These receptors were taken from a man aged 65 to 85 with active or convalescent COVID-19.

The count of this clone is one. The chain combines TRBV18 with TRBJ1-5; TRBD1 matches 7 bases. The CDR3 has 14 residues. Germline V gene sequence: CDR1 KGHSH, CDR2 LQKENI. After removal of 6 bases from V and 5 bases from J, the junction contained 7 bases not matched to a gene. The CDR3 DNA follows: TGTGCCAGCTCGTGGACAGGCGATTATCAGCCCCAGCATTTT. As protein: CASSWTGDYQPQHF.

This chain joins TRBV5-8 and TRBJ2-3; 9 bases align to TRBD2. The CDR3 runs 15 residues. V dropped 6 bases and J dropped 6; count of bases not matched to a gene: 11. Per germline, CDR1 SGHTS and CDR2 YDEGEE. The CDR3 region is CASTLLGLAKDTQYF. CDR3 bases: TGTGCCAGCACCTTACTGGGACTAGCTAAGGATACGCAGTATTTT. The full variable domain, with the rest looked up from reference TRBV5-8 and TRBJ2-3, is EAGVTQSPTHLIKTRGQQATLRCSPISGHTSVYWYQQALGLGLQFLLWYDEGEERNRGNFPPRFSGRQFPNYSSELNVNALELEDSALYLCASTLLGLAKDTQYFGPGTRLTVL.

The sample holds a few counts of this clone. V is TRBV24-1 and J is TRBJ1-4, with TRBD1 identical over 10 bases. V lost 4 bases, J lost 8 bases, and 6 bases stayed unmatched. Germline CDR1 is KGHDR and CDR2 is SFDVKD. The CDR3 runs 15 residues. The CDR3 sequence is CATSDPTGGKEKLFF. The DNA of the CDR3 is TGTGCCACCAGTGACCCGACAGGGGGCAAGGAAAAACTGTTTTTT.

The rearrangement uses TRBV27 and TRBJ1-4, with unresolved D. The ends were cut back, 0 bases at V and 2 bases at J, with 7 bases in the middle. CDR1 is MNHEY, CDR2 SMNVEV, per germline (reference sequence). This CDR3 is 15 amino acids long. The CDR3, as DNA: TGTGCCAGCAGTTTATCTCAACAGACTAATGAAAAACTGTTTTTT. As protein: CASSLSQQTNEKLFF.

The CDR3 region has the DNA TGTGCCAGCAGCTCCGGGGGCACAGATACGCAGTATTTT. Protein: CASSSGGTDTQYF. The rearrangement links TRBV5-6 to TRBJ2-3; a possible D gene is TRBD2 (5 bases). V lost 3 bases to trimming and J lost 1 base, with 6 bases between them. CDR1 is SGHDT, CDR2 YYEEEE, per germline. The CDR3 is made up of 13 amino acids.

The V gene is TRBV7-8, the J gene TRBJ2-3; TRBD2 matches 9 bases. Germline V lookup: CDR1 SGHVS, CDR2 FQNEAQ. The CDR3 sequence is 18 residues long. J gave up 8 bases and V 5 bases, and 20 bases lay outside the gene matches. The CDR3 loop reads CASSPFRLLAGEGGTQYF. The CDR3, as DNA: TGTGCCAGCAGCCCATTCAGACTTTTAGCGGGAGAGGGCGGTACGCAGTATTTT.

The CDR3 here is CASSPQAGAVDTQYF. CDR3 in DNA: TGTGCCAGCAGCCCCCAAGCGGGAGCAGTAGATACGCAGTATTTT. The rearrangement links TRBV7-9 to TRBJ2-3; 8 nucleotides agree with TRBD2. Losses at the gene ends were 5 bases for V and 5 bases for J; bases not matched to a gene: 9. Germline V CDR1 and CDR2: SEHNR, FQNEAQ (reference sequence). The CDR3 is 15 residues long. Looking up the rest from reference TRBV7-9 and TRBJ2-3 gives the full variable domain: DTGVSQNPRHKITKRGQNVTFRCDPISEHNRLYWYRQTLGQGPEFLTYFQNEAQLEKSRLLSDRFSAERPKGSFSTLEIQRTEQGDSAMYLCASSPQAGAVDTQYFGPGTRLTVL.

V gene TRBV4-1 combines with J gene TRBJ2-7; TRBD2 agrees at 10 bases. V dropped 2 bases and J dropped 4; count of bases not matched to a gene: 5. CDR1 is MGHRA and CDR2 is YSYEKL in the germline V gene. The CDR3 runs 15 residues. This CDR3 is CASSQSLAGAYEQYF. Here the CDR3 DNA reads TGCGCCAGCAGCCAATCGCTAGCGGGAGCTTACGAGCAGTACTTC.

The chain combines TRBV27 with TRBJ2-1; 7 bases line up with TRBD2. The germline gives CDR1 MNHEY, CDR2 SMNVEV (reference sequence). There are 14 residues in the CDR3. Trimming took 5 bases from V and 4 from J; bases not matched to a gene: 5. The CDR3 DNA follows: TGTGCCAGCAGTGAGGGAGGGTGGTACAATGAGCAGTTCTTC. Translating gives CASSEGGWYNEQFF.

The V and J genes are TRBV6-1 and TRBJ2-7; 9 bases fit TRBD2. This CDR3 region has 15 residues. Trimming removed 2 bases from V and 12 bases from J; junction bases left unmatched: 14. The germline V gene has CDR1 MNHNS and CDR2 SASEGT. The CDR3 region has the DNA TGTGCCAGCAGTGAACCGGGACTAGCTAAAACCGGGGGGTACTTC. Translation gives CASSEPGLAKTGGYF.